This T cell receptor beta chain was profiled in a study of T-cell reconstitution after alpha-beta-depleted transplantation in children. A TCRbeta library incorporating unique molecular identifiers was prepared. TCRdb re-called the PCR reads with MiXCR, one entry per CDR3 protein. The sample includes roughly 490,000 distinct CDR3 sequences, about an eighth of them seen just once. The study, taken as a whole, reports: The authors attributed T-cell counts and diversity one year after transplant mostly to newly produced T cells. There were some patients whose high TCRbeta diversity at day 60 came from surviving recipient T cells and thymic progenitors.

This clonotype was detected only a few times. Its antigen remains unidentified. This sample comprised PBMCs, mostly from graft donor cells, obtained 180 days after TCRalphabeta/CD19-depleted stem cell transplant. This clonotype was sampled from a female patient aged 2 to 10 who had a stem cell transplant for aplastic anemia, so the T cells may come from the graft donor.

CDR3 coding DNA: TGTGCCAGCATCCGCCGCGGGCCCCACACAGATACGCAGTATTTT. Translating it yields CASIRRGPHTDTQYF. V and J are TRBV28 and TRBJ2-3; tentatively, D is TRBD2 (5 bases). Germline V lookup: CDR1 MDHEN, CDR2 SYDVKM. The V end lost 7 bases, the J end lost 2 bases, and 16 bases lay between the germline ends. This CDR3 is built from 15 residues.